A single sample is the source of the 10 T cell receptor beta chains below, sequenced in a study of cytomegalovirus exposure and HLA in healthy donors. PCR was performed using 60 Vbeta and 13 Jbeta primers. The assay was immunoSEQ multiplex PCR, and TCRdb's table has in-frame clones only and misses some. The sample gives 150,000 to 190,000 clones, 82% of which show up once; around 6.6% is in the top ten. The sample consisted of PBMCs. These receptors all stem from a woman aged 45-60 years in good health and CMV-seropositive.

The chain carries TRBV19 and TRBJ1-3; tentatively, D is TRBD1 (5 bases). The CDR3 totals 16 residues. V was cut by 5 bases and J by 1 base, with 15 bases left in between. Germline V CDR1 and CDR2: LNHDA, SQIVND (reference sequence). The CDR3 nucleotides are TGTGCCAGTAGTCAGGCCCGGGGGAGGTCTGGAAACACCATATATTTT. It encodes CASSQARGRSGNTIYF.

This chain joins TRBV29-1 and TRBJ1-4; the match to TRBD1 covers 12 bases. CDR3 length: 14 residues. V lost 4 bases, J lost 11 bases, and 8 bases stayed unmatched. Germline V gene data show CDR1 as SQVTM and CDR2 as ANQGSEA. The CDR3 DNA reads TGCAGCGTTGGGGACAGGGGGCGCTTTGGGAAACTGTTTTTT. Protein product: CSVGDRGRFGKLFF.

The rearrangement joins TRBV14 to TRBJ2-7; 12 nucleotides agree with TRBD1. V was pared by 0 bases and J by 4 bases, with 10 bases of the junction left unmatched. The length of the CDR3 is 18 residues. Germline CDR1 and CDR2: SGHDN and FVKESK. CDR3 amino acids: CASSQDHLGTGGVYEQYF. The CDR3 bases are TGTGCCAGCAGCCAAGACCATCTCGGGACAGGGGGCGTTTACGAGCAGTACTTC.

This clone appeared a few times. The chain uses TRBV6-1 and TRBJ2-7; a weak D match, TRBD1 (5 bases). V was cut by 5 bases and J by 7 bases, with 15 bases left in between. Germline V gene data show CDR1 as MNHNS and CDR2 as SASEGT. This CDR3 is built from 13 residues. CDR3: CASSRPGSGEQYF. As DNA, the CDR3 is TGTGCCAGCAGTCGTCCAGGGTCCGGGGAGCAGTACTTC.

The DNA of the CDR3 is TGTGCCAGCAGCCTGAGATCAAACAATGAGCAGTTCTTC. Translating it yields CASSLRSNNEQFF. V and J are TRBV2 and TRBJ2-1; D uncertain. Germline values: CDR1 SNHLY, CDR2 FYNNEI. V lost 6 bases to trimming and J lost 5 bases, with 11 bases between them. The CDR3 is 13 residues long.

This clone was detected only once. Other DNA sequences from this sample encode an identical CDR3 as well. The chain is built from TRBV2 and TRBJ2-1; perhaps TRBD2 as D (6 bases). CDR3 length: 12 amino acids. The V gene lost 8 bases and the J gene lost 8 bases, with 13 bases spanning the gap. Germline assignment: CDR1 SNHLY and CDR2 FYNNEI. CDR3: CASQQEGHEQFF. The DNA of the CDR3 is TGTGCCAGCCAACAGGAGGGGCATGAGCAGTTCTTC.

V gene TRBV5-1 combines with J gene TRBJ2-5; TRBD1 matches at 8 bases. V shed 2 bases and J 3 bases; nucleotides not matched to a gene: 9. The CDR3 covers 16 residues. Germline V gene data show CDR1 as SGHRS and CDR2 as YFSETQ. This CDR3 reads CASSFGRGQGKETQYF. In DNA, the CDR3 is TGCGCCAGCAGCTTTGGCAGGGGGCAGGGGAAAGAGACCCAGTACTTC.

This CDR3 is CASSLGDTGVSYNSPLHF. In DNA form, the CDR3 reads TGTGCCAGCAGTTTGGGGGATACAGGGGTCTCCTATAATTCACCCCTCCACTTT. The V call is TRBV28, the J call TRBJ1-6; 7 positions match TRBD1. This CDR3 comprises 18 residues. CDR1 is MDHEN and CDR2 is SYDVKM in the germline V gene. V shed 3 bases and J 0 bases; nucleotides not matched to a gene: 8.

The genes are TRBV5-1 and TRBJ2-7; 9 bases align to TRBD1. V lost 7 bases, J lost 6 bases, and 8 bases stayed unmatched. Germline lookup yields CDR1 SGHRS and CDR2 YFSETQ. The length of the CDR3 is 13 residues. In DNA form, the CDR3 reads TGCGCCAGCCCCCGACAGGGGGAGGGCGAGCAGTACTTC. Amino acids: CASPRQGEGEQYF.

V gene TRBV14 combines with J gene TRBJ2-7, with TRBD1 matching over 7 bases. Germline CDR1 and CDR2: SGHDN and FVKESK. CDR3 length equals 14 residues. Trimming at V came to 4 bases and at J to 2 bases, leaving 5 bases not matched to a gene. CDR3 DNA sequence: TGTGCCAGCAGCCCCAGGGGGAAGGCCTACGAGCAGTACTTC. Translation gives CASSPRGKAYEQYF.